This note documents a single TCR beta chain sequence. As yet, its antigen is unknown. Researchers ran the PCR with 60 Vbeta and 13 Jbeta primers. TCRdb's table, derived via immunoSEQ multiplex PCR, lists solely in-frame clones and lacks some. This sample yields approximately 200,000 clones, of which 75% to 85% are seen a single time; roughly 1.5% belongs to the top ten. This record belongs to a study of cytomegalovirus exposure and HLA in healthy donors. Study background: Some 91 million unique TCRs from HLA-typed donors were held in an early release of data. Study findings and constraints: Cytomegalovirus status was reportedly diagnosed by the classifier with high specificity and sensitivity.

Trimming removed 6 bases from V and 4 bases from J, with 18 bases in between. Germline CDR1 MNHEY, CDR2 SVGAGI. The CDR3 covers 15 residues. The sample comprised PBMCs. This clonotype originated in a girl between 5 and 17 years old in good health and CMV-seronegative. The V call is TRBV6-5, the J call TRBJ1-2; D gene unclear. CDR3 sequence reads: CASSLYMKPIYGYTF. As DNA, the CDR3 is TGTGCCAGCAGCCTGTACATGAAACCAATCTATGGCTACACCTTC.